This T cell receptor (beta chain) was sequenced for a study of OX40 agonist ivuxolimab in advanced cancers. Turning to the study itself: Ivuxolimab, an agonist antibody against OX40 (CD134), was given to patients. The mean age was roughly 60 years, ranging from 23 to 79, with roughly four fifths of participants male.

The CDR3 is 17 residues long. Per the germline V gene, CDR1 is SGDLS and CDR2 is YYNGEE. Deletions cut 4 bases from V and 0 bases from J, with 17 bases between. The table came from immunoSEQ multiplex PCR; TCRdb's copy has only in-frame clones and leaves some out. The sample records about 67,000 clones, 88% being singletons. Comment on this clone: The antigen is unknown.

Whole-study findings and limits: CD8+ T cells averaged more expanded clones than CD4+.

The source was CD4+ or CD8+ T cells sorted from blood, collected in a trial of the OX40 agonist ivuxolimab. The source is an adult with an advanced solid tumor such as melanoma, head and neck, liver or kidney cancer. The chain uses TRBV9 and TRBJ2-1; D remains unclear. The CDR3: CASSRFDSYSSYNEQFF. For the CDR3, the DNA is TGTGCCAGCAGCCGTTTCGACTCGTATAGCTCCTACAATGAGCAGTTCTTC.